The rows below give T cell receptor beta chains drawn from one sample of a study of identical twins. TCRdb re-called the 5' RACE reads with MiXCR, one entry per CDR3 protein. The table records hundreds of thousands of distinct CDR3 sequences, 18% of them present only once. These data were also reused for a study on T cells expressing NK-cell markers.

Sample: PBMCs. The source of these receptors is a woman aged 18-29 years in good health. Both conserved end residues are part of each CDR3. D genes are given only for firm matches. Not all rows give a size; the values are once, few, many and, for expanded clones, a class.

>few|TRBJ2-1|TRBD2|13|TRBV20-1
CSAPGLARAEQFF
TGCAGTGCACCGGGACTAGCGCGTGCTGAGCAGTTCTTC
>few|TRBJ2-7|.|15|TRBV7-8
CASSLVGGYRSEQYF
TGTGCCAGCAGCTTAGTTGGGGGGTACCGGAGCGAGCAGTACTTC
>.|TRBJ2-7|.|15|TRBV12-3/TRBV12-4
CASRPSGGTAYEQYF
TGTGCCAGCAGGCCGTCCGGAGGAACAGCCTACGAGCAGTACTTC
>many|TRBJ1-3|.|13|TRBV4-3
CASSQDRGNTIYF
TGCGCCAGCAGCCAAGATCGTGGAAACACCATATATTTT
>.|TRBJ1-1|.|11|TRBV30
CAWTRNTEAFF
TGTGCCTGGACGCGGAACACTGAAGCTTTCTTT
>.|TRBJ1-2|TRBD1|14|TRBV4-3
CASSQGTGVAGYTF
TGCGCCAGCAGCCAGGGTACAGGGGTGGCAGGCTACACCTTC
>few|TRBJ1-5|.|13|TRBV20-1
CSARWGAHQPQHF
TGCAGTGCTAGGTGGGGGGCTCATCAGCCCCAGCATTTT
>few|TRBJ1-2|.|14|TRBV20-1
CSARAPGSIHGYTF
TGCAGTGCTAGAGCTCCGGGGTCAATCCATGGCTACACCTTC
>.|TRBJ2-2|.|12|TRBV15
CATSRGTGELFF
TGTGCCACCAGTCGAGGGACCGGGGAGCTGTTTTTT
>.|TRBJ2-3|TRBD2|15|TRBV12-3/TRBV12-4
CASRLAGEYTDTQYF
TGTGCCAGCAGACTAGCGGGAGAATACACAGATACGCAGTATTTT
>.|TRBJ1-6|TRBD1|12|TRBV12-3/TRBV12-4
CASSAGGSPLHF
TGTGCCAGCAGTGCAGGGGGGTCACCCCTCCACTTT
>many|TRBJ1-1|.|15|TRBV20-1
CSAARGGSSSTEAFF
TGCAGTGCCGCGAGAGGAGGTAGTTCATCCACTGAAGCTTTCTTT
>.|TRBJ2-7|.|15|TRBV6-5
CASCYVSVGVREQYF
TGTGCCAGCTGTTACGTAAGCGTTGGAGTACGCGAGCAGTACTTC
>.|TRBJ2-5|.|12|TRBV11-3
CASSSVQETQYF
TGTGCCAGCAGCTCAGTACAGGAGACCCAGTACTTC
>.|TRBJ2-7|TRBD1|15|TRBV5-1
CASSWTGTGTYEQYF
TGCGCCAGCAGCTGGACCGGGACAGGGACCTACGAGCAGTACTTC
>few|TRBJ2-1|TRBD2|14|TRBV7-2
CASSLDRAGLEQFF
TGTGCCAGCAGCTTAGATCGAGCGGGGCTTGAGCAGTTCTTC
>few|TRBJ1-5|.|13|TRBV6-1
CASSPQRNQPQHF
TGTGCCAGCAGTCCACAGAGAAATCAGCCCCAGCATTTT
>.|TRBJ2-7|TRBD2|15|TRBV3-1
CASSQVMAGGDEQYF
TGTGCCAGCAGCCAAGTTATGGCGGGAGGCGACGAGCAGTACTTC
>once|TRBJ2-5|TRBD2|14|TRBV15
CATSRGLAVETQYF
TGTGCCACCAGCAGGGGACTAGCGGTAGAGACCCAGTACTTC
>.|TRBJ2-2|.|15|TRBV12-3/TRBV12-4
CASSSLFEPTGELFF
TGTGCCAGCAGTTCCCTTTTCGAGCCCACCGGGGAGCTGTTTTTT
>.|TRBJ2-7|TRBD1|13|TRBV5-1
CASSPVGQSEQYF
TGCGCCAGCAGCCCGGTGGGACAGAGTGAGCAGTACTTC
>.|TRBJ2-1|TRBD2|17|TRBV20-1
CSGSGLAGARYYNEQFF
TGCAGTGGATCGGGACTAGCGGGAGCGCGTTACTACAATGAGCAGTTCTTC
>.|TRBJ2-3|.|16|TRBV7-2
CASSLGAGRSTDTQYF
TGTGCCAGCAGCTTAGGGGCCGGCAGAAGCACAGATACGCAGTATTTT
>.|TRBJ1-2|.|12|TRBV20-1
CSARATNYGYTF
TGCAGTGCTAGAGCAACTAACTATGGCTACACCTTC
>.|TRBJ1-1|.|14|TRBV6-4
CASSSAGYVEGAFF
TGTGCCAGCAGCTCGGCAGGGTACGTAGAGGGAGCTTTCTTT
>few|TRBJ2-6|.|15|TRBV9
CASSVDPSGANVLTF
TGTGCCAGCAGCGTAGATCCCTCTGGGGCCAACGTCCTGACTTTC
>many|TRBJ2-5|TRBD1|17|TRBV10-3
CAISESPGQGSWETQYF
TGTGCCATCAGTGAGTCTCCGGGACAGGGGAGTTGGGAGACCCAGTACTTC
>few|TRBJ2-1|.|14|TRBV2
CASRLRQSYNEQFF
TGTGCCAGCAGACTTCGACAGTCCTACAATGAGCAGTTCTTC
>few|TRBJ2-3|TRBD2|13|TRBV9
CATAGGNTDTQYF
TGTGCCACCGCGGGGGGGAACACAGATACGCAGTATTTT
>.|TRBJ2-5|.|18|TRBV11-2
CASSLGAGAVPGGETQYF
TGTGCCAGCAGCTTAGGGGCGGGGGCCGTCCCGGGGGGAGAGACCCAGTACTTC
>.|TRBJ2-1|TRBD2|14|TRBV20-1
CSAGEGAAYNEQFF
TGCAGTGCGGGGGAGGGAGCGGCCTACAATGAGCAGTTCTTC
>many|TRBJ2-1|TRBD2|13|TRBV20-1
CSASGGGYNEQFF
TGCAGTGCTAGCGGGGGGGGATACAATGAGCAGTTCTTC
>.|TRBJ2-7|.|14|TRBV18
CASSPGTSVGEQYF
TGTGCCAGCTCACCAGGGACCTCGGTGGGCGAGCAGTACTTC